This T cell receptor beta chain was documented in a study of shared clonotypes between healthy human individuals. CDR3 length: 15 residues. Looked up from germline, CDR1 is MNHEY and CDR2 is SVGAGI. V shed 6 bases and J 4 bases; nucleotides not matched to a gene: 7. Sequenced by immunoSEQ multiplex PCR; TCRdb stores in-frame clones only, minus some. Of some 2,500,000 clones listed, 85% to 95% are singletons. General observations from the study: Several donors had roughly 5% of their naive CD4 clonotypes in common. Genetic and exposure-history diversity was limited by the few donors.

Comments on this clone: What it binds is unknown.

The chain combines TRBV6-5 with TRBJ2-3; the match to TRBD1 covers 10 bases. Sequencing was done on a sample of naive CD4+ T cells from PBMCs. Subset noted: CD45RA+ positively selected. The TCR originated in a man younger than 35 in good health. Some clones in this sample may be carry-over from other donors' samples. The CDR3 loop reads CASRADRGISDTQYF. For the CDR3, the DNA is TGTGCCAGCAGGGCGGACAGGGGGATTTCAGATACGCAGTATTTT.